The 25 T cell receptor beta chains below all came from one sample that was sequenced in a study of blood T cell repertoires in COVID-19. Generated by immunoSEQ multiplex PCR, the TCRdb table keeps only in-frame clones and is missing some. This table holds fewer than 350,000 clones, 65% to 90% found once. Material for sequencing was peripheral blood. The source of these receptors is a woman between 70 and 85 years old with COVID-19, enrolled during active disease.

This clone has just one count. This sequence joins TRBV19 and TRBJ2-5; D is ambiguous. Per germline, CDR1 LNHDA and CDR2 SQIVND (reference sequence). The CDR3 sequence is 11 residues long. V was pared by 5 bases and J by 5 bases, with 6 bases between. The CDR3 protein is CASSSVETQYF. CDR3 coding DNA: TGTGCCAGTAGTTCAGTGGAGACCCAGTACTTC.

The chain joins TRBV5-4 to TRBJ1-2; D is perhaps TRBD1 (6 bases). Trimming cost V 6 bases and J 0 bases, with 15 bases left between them. The CDR3 is made up of 15 amino acids. The germline gives CDR1 SGHNT, CDR2 YYREEE (reference sequence). CDR3 nucleotide sequence: TGTGCCAGCAACCTCGGGGGGGCATCTAACTATGGCTACACCTTC. Encoded protein: CASNLGGASNYGYTF.

The CDR3 bases are TGTGCCAGCAGCCCCCACGGTGGGCCCCAGCATTTT. It is translated as CASSPHGGPQHF. The gene calls are TRBV7-6 and TRBJ1-5; no reliable D call. Germline V lookup: CDR1 SGHVS, CDR2 FNYEAQ. The length of the CDR3 is 12 residues. Trimming left V 5 bases short and J 9 bases short, with 11 bases between.

The V call is TRBV5-3, the J call TRBJ1-5, with 9 bases lining up with TRBD1. TRBV5-3 is given ORF status, its function remaining uncertain. The CDR3 length is 19 residues. The J segment lost 7 bases and the V segment lost 5 bases, leaving 22 bases of the junction unmatched. The CDR3 region is CARRPHPGFRQGGGQPQHF. Here the CDR3 DNA reads TGTGCCAGAAGACCGCATCCCGGCTTTAGACAGGGGGGCGGGCAGCCCCAGCATTTT.

The chain has TRBV4-3 and TRBJ1-2; 7 bases fit TRBD1. CDR3 length equals 14 residues. CDR1 LGHNA and CDR2 YSLEER come from the germline V gene. V shed 2 bases and J 7 bases; nucleotides not matched to a gene: 7. CDR3 protein: CASSQSTGVGGYTF. CDR3 nucleotide sequence: TGCGCCAGCAGCCAATCAACAGGGGTGGGTGGCTACACCTTC.

The chain couples TRBV19 to TRBJ1-5; TRBD1 matches 7 bases. V was clipped by 7 bases and J by 6 bases; unmatched bases: 3. CDR1 is LNHDA, CDR2 SQIVND, per germline (reference sequence). The CDR3 sequence is 12 residues long. Here the CDR3 reads CASTGGGQPQHF. The CDR3 coding sequence is TGTGCCAGTACAGGGGGTGGTCAGCCCCAGCATTTT.

This chain joins TRBV7-9 and TRBJ1-2; possible D gene TRBD1, 6 bases. CDR3 size: 12 residues. Germline V gene data show CDR1 as SEHNR and CDR2 as FQNEAQ (reference sequence). Trimming took 8 bases from V and 4 from J, leaving 11 bases between them. The CDR3 bases are TGTGCCAGCTACCAGGGGATCTATGGCTACACCTTC. Its translation is CASYQGIYGYTF.

The gene calls are TRBV9 and TRBJ2-7; 8 nucleotides line up with TRBD1. V gave up 4 bases and J gave up 7 bases; unmatched junction bases: 10. This CDR3 is 14 amino acids long. CDR1 SGDLS and CDR2 YYNGEE come from the germline V gene. As DNA, the CDR3 is TGTGCCAGCAGCCCTCGACAGGGGATAAGGGAGCAGTACTTC. This gives the protein CASSPRQGIREQYF.

The rearrangement uses TRBV10-1 and TRBJ2-3, with a weak D call TRBD2 (6 bases). The CDR3 is 13 residues long. V was trimmed by 5 bases and J by 5 bases, leaving 11 bases between them. Germline V CDR1 and CDR2: WNHNN, SYGVQD (reference sequence). The CDR3, as DNA: TGCGCCAGCAGTCAACTAGCTGGAGATACGCAGTATTTT. Amino acids: CASSQLAGDTQYF.

The V gene is TRBV4-1, the J gene TRBJ2-7; maybe TRBD1 (6 bases). Germline V gene data show CDR1 as MGHRA and CDR2 as YSYEKL. Trimming pared 2 bases from V and 5 bases from J, leaving 10 bases between. The CDR3 extends over 13 amino acids. CDR3 sequence (DNA): TGCGCCAGCAGCCAATGGGGGCAAGACGAGCAGTACTTC. Protein product: CASSQWGQDEQYF.

The genes are TRBV11-2 and TRBJ1-5; D might be TRBD1 (5 bases). Trimming left V 5 bases short and J 2 bases short, with 10 bases between. This CDR3 comprises 14 residues. Germline values: CDR1 SGHAT, CDR2 FQNNGV. The DNA of the CDR3 is TGTGCCAGCAGCCAAGGACATGGCAATCAGCCCCAGCATTTT. This codes for CASSQGHGNQPQHF.

The chain combines TRBV28 with TRBJ1-2; D ambiguous. CDR3 length equals 17 residues. Per the germline V gene, CDR1 is MDHEN and CDR2 is SYDVKM. Trimming stripped 5 bases from V and 8 bases from J, with 27 bases between. The CDR3 protein is CASSPSQAGAFRLGYTF. DNA of the CDR3: TGTGCCAGCAGTCCGAGCCAGGCAGGTGCATTTCGGCTGGGCTACACCTTC.

The chain carries TRBV18 and TRBJ2-2; TRBD1 matches at 8 bases. V was pared by 0 bases and J by 2 bases, with 5 bases of the junction left unmatched. Germline V gene lookup returns CDR1 KGHSH and CDR2 LQKENI. This CDR3 is 17 amino acids long. The CDR3, as DNA: TGTGCCAGCTCACCACCTGGGCAGGGGGCAAACACCGGGGAGCTGTTTTTT. This encodes CASSPPGQGANTGELFF.

The V call is TRBV5-8, the J call TRBJ2-7, with a weak D call TRBD1 (5 bases). With 3 bases removed from V and 3 bases from J, the gap between germline ends came to 13 bases. The CDR3 is 14 amino acids. Germline V gene sequence: CDR1 SGHTS, CDR2 YDEGEE. CDR3 in DNA: TGTGCCAGCAGCTCATCGACAGATGTCTACGAGCAGTACTTC. Amino acid sequence: CASSSSTDVYEQYF.

This chain uses TRBV3-1 (or the pseudogene TRBV3-2) with TRBJ1-1, with 7 positions matching TRBD1. The J segment lost 5 bases and the V segment lost 1 base, leaving 4 bases of the junction unmatched. The germline CDR1 and CDR2 sequences are LGHDT and YNNKEL (reference sequence). The CDR3 covers 14 residues. The CDR3 sequence: CASSQASGGTEAFF. For the CDR3, the DNA is TGTGCCAGCAGCCAAGCTTCAGGGGGTACTGAAGCTTTCTTT.

This clone has more than one count but fewer than ten. The V and J genes are TRBV5-6 and TRBJ1-2; no reliable D call. Germline CDR1 and CDR2: SGHDT and YYEEEE. CDR3 size: 15 residues. Trimming removed 2 bases from V and 4 bases from J, with 15 bases in between. CDR3 nucleotides: TGTGCCAGCAGCTTCTCGATGGCGGAATCCTATGGCTACACCTTC. Its protein is CASSFSMAESYGYTF. Based on the CDR3 plus reference TRBV5-6 and TRBJ1-2, the full variable domain is DAGVTQSPTHLIKTRGQQVTLRCSPKSGHDTVSWYQQALGQGPQFIFQYYEEEERQRGNFPDRFSGHQFPNYSSELNVNALLLGDSALYLCASSFSMAESYGYTFGSGTRLTVV.

The chain links TRBV1 to TRBJ2-3; TRBD2 is the table's D call, not checked against the DNA. TRBV1 is labeled a pseudogene. The CDR3 totals 15 residues. Written as DNA, the CDR3 is TGCACCAGCAGCCACATAGCGGGGGACACAGATACGCAGTATTTT. The encoded protein is CTSSHIAGDTDTQYF.

This clone was observed a few times. The chain links TRBV30 to TRBJ1-1; TRBD1 aligns across 8 bases. Germline CDR1 reads GTSNPN; CDR2 reads SVGIG (reference sequence). The CDR3 runs 13 residues. Unmatched junction bases numbered 6, after V lost 8 bases and J lost 1 base. The CDR3 region has the DNA TGTGCCCCTTGTGGGACAGGGAACACTGAAGCTTTCTTT. Translation: CAPCGTGNTEAFF.

The rearrangement links TRBV9 to TRBJ1-2; weak D call: TRBD1 (6 bases). V lost 0 bases and J lost 4, with 19 bases in between. Germline CDR1 SGDLS, CDR2 YYNGEE. The CDR3 has 17 residues. The CDR3 protein is CASSVATGQGTTYGYTF. The CDR3 bases are TGTGCCAGCAGCGTAGCTACTGGGCAGGGGACCACCTATGGCTACACCTTC.

The J gene is TRBJ2-7, the V gene TRBV7-2, with a possible D match to TRBD1 (6 bases). Trimming took off 5 bases at V and 3 bases at J, with 14 bases between the two ends. Germline CDR1 reads SGHTA; CDR2 reads FQGNSA. This CDR3 region has 14 residues. CDR3 in amino acids: CASSPTGIFYEQYF. The CDR3 DNA follows: TGTGCCAGCAGCCCTACAGGGATATTCTACGAGCAGTACTTC.

The rearrangement links TRBV7-2 to TRBJ1-4; 7 bases are a match to TRBD1. Germline CDR1 reads SGHTA; CDR2 reads FQGNSA. This CDR3 region has 15 residues. The V and J ends lost 5 bases and 7 bases, in that order; junction bases with no gene match: 10. CDR3 region: CASSQSTGAREKLFF. CDR3 nucleotide sequence: TGTGCCAGCAGCCAGTCCACAGGGGCGCGTGAAAAACTGTTTTTT. The full variable domain, its missing parts supplied by reference TRBV7-2 and TRBJ1-4, is GAGVSQSPSNKVTEKGKDVELRCDPISGHTALYWYRQSLGQGLEFLIYFQGNSAPDKSGLPSDRFSAERTGGSVSTLTIQRTQQEDSAVYLCASSQSTGAREKLFFGSGTQLSVL.

This chain links TRBV2 with TRBJ1-6; 9 bases map to TRBD1. The CDR3 consists of 12 residues. Germline V gives CDR1 SNHLY, CDR2 FYNNEI. The J segment lost 18 bases and the V segment lost 1 base, leaving 4 bases of the junction unmatched. This chain's CDR3 is CASSEVGTGPHF. The CDR3 region has the DNA TGTGCCAGCAGTGAAGTTGGGACAGGGCCCCACTTT. Drawing the rest from reference TRBV2 and TRBJ1-6, the complete variable domain is EPEVTQTPSHQVTQMGQEVILRCVPISNHLYFYWYRQILGQKVEFLVSFYNNEISEKSEIFDDQFSVERPDGSNFTLKIRSTKLEDSAMYFCASSEVGTGPHFGNGTRLTVT.

The genes are TRBV12-5 and TRBJ1-1, with D tentatively TRBD1 (6 bases). Germline assignment: CDR1 LGHNT and CDR2 FRNRAP. This CDR3 has 14 amino acids. V lost 6 bases to trimming and J lost 0 bases, with 11 bases between them. CDR3 sequence reads: CASGLGQMNTEAFF. The CDR3 nucleotides are TGTGCTAGTGGCCTTGGACAGATGAACACTGAAGCTTTCTTT. The full variable domain, its missing parts supplied by reference TRBV12-5 and TRBJ1-1, is DARVTQTPRHKVTEMGQEVTMRCQPILGHNTVFWYRQTMMQGLELLAYFRNRAPLDDSGMPKDRFSAEMPDATLATLKIQPSEPRDSAVYFCASGLGQMNTEAFFGQGTRLTVV.

The chain uses TRBV12-3 or TRBV12-4 and TRBJ1-2; 7 bases are shared with TRBD1. This CDR3 has 13 residues. V gave up 3 bases and J gave up 8 bases; unmatched junction bases: 6. The CDR3, as DNA: TGTGCCAGCAGTTTCACACAGGGGAGCGGCTACACCTTC. Its protein is CASSFTQGSGYTF.

The chain employs TRBV4-2 and TRBJ2-7; 8 bases agree with TRBD1. This CDR3 has 15 amino acids. With 2 bases clipped from V and 4 bases from J, the junction kept 7 bases outside the gene matches. Germline V CDR1 and CDR2: LGHNA, YNFKEQ. The DNA of the CDR3 is TGTGCCAGCAGCCAACCTTGGACAGGGAAATACGAGCAGTACTTC. Translated, it gives CASSQPWTGKYEQYF.